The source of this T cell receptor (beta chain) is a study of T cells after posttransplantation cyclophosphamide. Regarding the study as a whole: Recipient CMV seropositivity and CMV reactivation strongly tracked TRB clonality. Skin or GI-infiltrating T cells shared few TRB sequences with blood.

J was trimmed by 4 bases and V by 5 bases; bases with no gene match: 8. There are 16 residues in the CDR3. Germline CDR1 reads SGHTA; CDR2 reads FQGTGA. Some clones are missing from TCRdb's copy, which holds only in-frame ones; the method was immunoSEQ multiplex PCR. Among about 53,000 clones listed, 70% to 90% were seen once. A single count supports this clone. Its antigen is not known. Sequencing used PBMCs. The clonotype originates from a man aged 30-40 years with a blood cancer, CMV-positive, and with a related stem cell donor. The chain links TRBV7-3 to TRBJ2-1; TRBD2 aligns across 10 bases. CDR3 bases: TGTGCCAGCAGCCCCCGGACTAGCGGAGCATACAATGAGCAGTTCTTC. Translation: CASSPRTSGAYNEQFF.